The entry below describes one T cell receptor beta chain. Its antigen is not identified. The data stem from a study of cytomegalovirus exposure and HLA in healthy donors. Study results and caveats: The authors considered a cluster of highly shared sequence variants likely to be a sequencing artifact. In a later analysis, at a false discovery rate of 0.05, 15,000 to 20,000 TCR beta sequences matched HLA alleles. Further analysis, carried out later, found HLA-associated TCR beta chains more clonally expanded than equally common other chains. Usually a TCR sequence was rare, but some public TCRs were found in many donors.

This CDR3 has 15 residues. V dropped 7 bases and J dropped 4; count of bases not matched to a gene: 7. Germline CDR1 and CDR2: MNHNS and SASEGT. The PCR used 60 Vbeta and 13 Jbeta primers. TCRdb's copy holds only in-frame clones and misses some; the assay was immunoSEQ multiplex PCR. This sample's table has 65,000 to 95,000 clones. V usage is TRBV6-1 and J usage is TRBJ2-3, with TRBD2 matching over 11 bases. The receptor was derived from a man aged 30 to 39 in good health and CMV-seronegative. Sequencing input: PBMCs. Written as DNA, the CDR3 is TGTGCCAGCATTTATAGCGGGGGGGAGGCAGATACGCAGTATTTT. Protein sequence: CASIYSGGEADTQYF.